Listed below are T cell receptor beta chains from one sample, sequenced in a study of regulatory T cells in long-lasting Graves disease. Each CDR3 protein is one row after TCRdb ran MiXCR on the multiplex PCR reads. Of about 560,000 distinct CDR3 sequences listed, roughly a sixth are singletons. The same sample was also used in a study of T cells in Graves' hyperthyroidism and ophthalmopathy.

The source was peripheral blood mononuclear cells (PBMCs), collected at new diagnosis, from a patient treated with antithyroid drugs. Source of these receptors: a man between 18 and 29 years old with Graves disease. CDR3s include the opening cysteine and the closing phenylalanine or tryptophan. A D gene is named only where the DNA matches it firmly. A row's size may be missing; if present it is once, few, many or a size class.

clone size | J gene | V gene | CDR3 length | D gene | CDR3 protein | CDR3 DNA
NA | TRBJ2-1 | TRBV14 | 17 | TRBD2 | CASSQGVGGRPSNEQFF | TGTGCCAGCAGCCAAGGGGTCGGCGGGAGGCCCAGCAATGAGCAGTTCTTC
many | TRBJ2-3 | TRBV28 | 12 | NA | CASTSTAGTQYF | TGTGCCAGCACGTCGACGGCGGGAACGCAGTATTTT
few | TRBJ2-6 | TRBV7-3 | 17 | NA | CASSTSGGGSGANVLTF | TGTGCCAGCAGCACATCCGGTGGGGGCTCTGGGGCCAACGTCCTGACTTTC
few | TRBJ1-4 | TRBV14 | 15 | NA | CASSQAQTTNEKLFF | TGTGCCAGCAGCCAAGCACAGACAACTAATGAAAAACTGTTTTTT
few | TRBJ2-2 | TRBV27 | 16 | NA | CASSSLSSQHTGELFF | TGTGCCAGCAGTTCCCTGTCCTCACAGCACACCGGGGAGCTGTTTTTT
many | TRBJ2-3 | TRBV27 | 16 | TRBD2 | CASREYLAAGADTQYF | TGTGCCAGCAGAGAGTACCTAGCGGCGGGGGCAGATACGCAGTATTTT
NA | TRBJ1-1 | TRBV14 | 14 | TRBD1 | CASSQEVGGSEAFF | TGTGCCAGCAGCCAAGAGGTAGGGGGCTCTGAAGCTTTCTTT
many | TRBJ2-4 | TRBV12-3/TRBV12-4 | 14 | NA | CASRVVSEKNIQYF | TGTGCCAGCAGAGTCGTGAGTGAGAAAAACATTCAGTACTTC
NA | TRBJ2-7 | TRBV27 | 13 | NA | CASSLNQLHEQYF | TGTGCCAGCAGTTTAAACCAGCTCCACGAGCAGTACTTC
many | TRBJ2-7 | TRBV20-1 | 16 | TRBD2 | CSARGPVLAGAREQYF | TGCAGTGCTAGAGGCCCAGTCCTAGCGGGAGCAAGGGAGCAGTACTTC
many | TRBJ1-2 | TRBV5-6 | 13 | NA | CASSHTQGYGYTF | TGTGCCAGCAGCCACACTCAAGGCTATGGCTACACCTTC
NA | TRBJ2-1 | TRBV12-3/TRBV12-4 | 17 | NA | CASSPYEGPSSYNEQFF | TGTGCCAGCAGCCCATATGAGGGACCGAGCTCCTACAATGAGCAGTTCTTC
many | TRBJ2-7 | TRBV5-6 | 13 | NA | CASSAGANYEQYF | TGTGCCAGCAGCGCCGGGGCTAACTACGAGCAGTACTTC
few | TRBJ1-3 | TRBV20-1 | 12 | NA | CSAKVSGNTIYF | TGCAGTGCTAAGGTCTCTGGAAACACCATATATTTT
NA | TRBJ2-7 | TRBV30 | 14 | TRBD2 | CAWRVLAGAYEQYF | TGTGCCTGGAGGGTACTAGCGGGGGCCTACGAGCAGTACTTC
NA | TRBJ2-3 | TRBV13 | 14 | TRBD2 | CASRKWGGSDTQYF | TGTGCCAGCAGAAAATGGGGGGGGTCAGATACGCAGTATTTT
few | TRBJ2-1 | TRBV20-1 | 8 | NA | CSPNEQFF | TGCAGTCCTAACGAGCAGTTCTTC
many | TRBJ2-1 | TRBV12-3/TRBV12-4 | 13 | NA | CASRLGAGSGQFF | TGTGCCAGCAGACTCGGGGCGGGAAGCGGGCAGTTCTTC
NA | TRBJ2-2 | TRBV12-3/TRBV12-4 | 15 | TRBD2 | CASSLPGGVGGELFF | TGTGCCAGCAGTTTACCCGGGGGGGTTGGCGGGGAGCTGTTTTTT
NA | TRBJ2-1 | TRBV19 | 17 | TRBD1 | CASSPRFGQEFSYEQFF | TGTGCCAGTAGTCCTCGCTTTGGACAGGAATTCTCCTACGAGCAGTTCTTC
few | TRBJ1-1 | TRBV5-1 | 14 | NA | CASSLQSMNTEAFF | TGCGCCAGCAGCTTGCAGTCGATGAACACTGAAGCTTTCTTT
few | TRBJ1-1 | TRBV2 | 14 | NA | CASSGGRLNTEAFF | TGTGCCAGCAGCGGGGGACGGCTGAACACTGAAGCTTTCTTT
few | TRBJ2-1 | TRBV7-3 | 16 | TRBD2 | CASSFGTSGPYNEQFF | TGTGCCAGCAGCTTTGGGACTAGCGGGCCATACAATGAGCAGTTCTTC
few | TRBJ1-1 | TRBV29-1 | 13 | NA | CSVQRLPNTEAFF | TGCAGCGTTCAAAGACTCCCGAACACTGAAGCTTTCTTT